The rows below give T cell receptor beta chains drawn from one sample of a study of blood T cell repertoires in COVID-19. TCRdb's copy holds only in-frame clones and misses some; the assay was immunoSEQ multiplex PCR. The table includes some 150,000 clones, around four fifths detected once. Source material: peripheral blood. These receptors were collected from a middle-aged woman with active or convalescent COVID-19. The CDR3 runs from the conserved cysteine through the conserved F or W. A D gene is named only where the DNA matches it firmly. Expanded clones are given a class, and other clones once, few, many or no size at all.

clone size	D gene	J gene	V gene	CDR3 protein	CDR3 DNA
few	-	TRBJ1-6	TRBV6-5	CASSYYPGHNSPLHF	TGTGCCAGCAGTTACTATCCGGGACACAATTCACCCCTCCACTTT
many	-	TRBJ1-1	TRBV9	CASSDRPAGWGTEAFF	TGTGCCAGCAGCGATCGCCCGGCGGGATGGGGCACTGAAGCTTTCTTT
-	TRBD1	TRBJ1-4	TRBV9	CASSFTGQGIATNEKLFF	TGTGCCAGCAGCTTCACGGGACAGGGCATTGCAACTAATGAAAAACTGTTTTTT
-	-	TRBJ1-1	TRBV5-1	CASSLDTNTEAFF	TGCGCCAGCAGCTTGGACACGAACACTGAAGCTTTCTTT
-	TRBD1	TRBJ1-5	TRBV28	CASTSGQGTGSRNQPQHF	TGTGCCAGCACTTCGGGACAGGGTACGGGCAGCCGCAATCAGCCCCAGCATTTT
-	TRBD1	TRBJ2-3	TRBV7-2	CASSFRDSRTDTQYF	TGTGCCAGCAGCTTTAGGGACAGCCGCACAGATACGCAGTATTTT
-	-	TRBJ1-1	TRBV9	CASSEGDTEAFF	TGTGCCAGCAGCGAGGGGGACACTGAAGCTTTCTTT
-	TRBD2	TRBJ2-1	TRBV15	CATSRDSGGANEQFF	TGTGCCACCAGCAGAGATAGCGGGGGGGCCAATGAGCAGTTCTTC
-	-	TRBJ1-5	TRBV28	CASSLAQGFYQPQHF	TGTGCCAGCAGTTTGGCACAGGGATTCTATCAGCCCCAGCATTTT
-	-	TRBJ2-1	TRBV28	CASSFKGYDGNEQFF	TGTGCCAGCAGTTTCAAGGGGTATGACGGCAATGAGCAGTTCTTC
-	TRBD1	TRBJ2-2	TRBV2	CASSPGGNTGELFF	TGTGCCAGCAGTCCAGGGGGGAACACCGGGGAGCTGTTTTTT
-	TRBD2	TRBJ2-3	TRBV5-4	CASSPGLAGGTDTQYF	TGTGCCAGCAGTCCCGGACTAGCGGGGGGCACAGATACGCAGTATTTT
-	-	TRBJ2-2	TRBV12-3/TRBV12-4	CASSLAGTGELFF	TGTGCCAGCAGTTTGGCGGGCACCGGGGAGCTGTTTTTT
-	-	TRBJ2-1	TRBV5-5	CASSQLPGDSYNEQFF	TGTGCCAGCAGCCAACTGCCAGGGGATAGCTACAATGAGCAGTTCTTC
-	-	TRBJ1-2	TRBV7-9	CASSLDRAPHYGYTF	TGTGCCAGCAGCTTAGACAGGGCCCCCCACTATGGCTACACCTTC
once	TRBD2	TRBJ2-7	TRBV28	CASNRAGLAYEQYF	TGTGCCAGCAATAGGGCGGGACTAGCATACGAGCAGTACTTC
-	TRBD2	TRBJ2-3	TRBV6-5	CASSYSWGGDSGQYF	TGTGCCAGCAGTTACTCTTGGGGGGGGGATTCAGGGCAGTATTTT
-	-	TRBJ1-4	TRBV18	CASSRNTNEKLFF	TGTGCCAGCTCCAGAAATACTAATGAAAAACTGTTTTTT
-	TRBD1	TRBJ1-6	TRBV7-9	CASSLVGTGNSPLHF	TGTGCCAGCAGCTTGGTCGGGACAGGGAATTCACCCCTCCACTTT
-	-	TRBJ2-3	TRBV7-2	CASSLRRLNTDTQYF	TGTGCCAGCAGCTTGCGCAGACTAAACACAGATACGCAGTATTTT
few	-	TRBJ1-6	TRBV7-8	CASSSGQKPSPLHF	TGTGCCAGCAGCTCTGGACAGAAGCCCTCACCCCTCCACTTT
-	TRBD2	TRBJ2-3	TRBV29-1	CSVRGGRRVTDTQYF	TGCAGCGTTAGGGGCGGGAGGAGGGTGACAGATACGCAGTATTTT
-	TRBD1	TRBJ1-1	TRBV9	CASSASGTGGLVGTEAFF	TGTGCCAGCAGCGCTTCCGGGACAGGGGGATTAGTAGGCACTGAAGCTTTCTTT
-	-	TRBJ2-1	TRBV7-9	CASSPSQREGDEQFF	TGTGCCAGCAGCCCCTCCCAGAGGGAAGGCGATGAGCAGTTCTTC
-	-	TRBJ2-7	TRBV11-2	CASSSIRGTYEQYF	TGTGCCAGCAGCTCTATCAGGGGAACCTACGAGCAGTACTTC
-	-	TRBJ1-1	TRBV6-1	CASSDQGINTEAFF	TGTGCCAGCAGTGATCAGGGTATTAACACTGAAGCTTTCTTT
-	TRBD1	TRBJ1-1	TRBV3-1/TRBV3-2	CASSQGRGLRTEAFF	TGTGCCAGCAGCCAGGGCAGGGGGCTTCGTACTGAAGCTTTCTTT
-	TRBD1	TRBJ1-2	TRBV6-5	CASSPTGGIGYGYTF	TGTGCCAGCAGTCCTACAGGGGGCATAGGCTATGGCTACACCTTC
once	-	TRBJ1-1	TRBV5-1	CASSLVLNTEAFF	TGCGCCAGCAGCTTGGTCCTAAACACTGAAGCTTTCTTT
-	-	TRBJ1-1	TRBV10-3	CAISESQDLNTEAFF	TGTGCCATCAGTGAGTCGCAGGACTTAAACACTGAAGCTTTCTTT
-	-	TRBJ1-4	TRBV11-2	CASSNGNEKLFF	TGTGCCAGCAGCAACGGTAATGAAAAACTGTTTTTT
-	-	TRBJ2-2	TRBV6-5	CASTRGATGELFF	TGTGCCAGCACCCGGGGGGCGACCGGGGAGCTGTTTTTT
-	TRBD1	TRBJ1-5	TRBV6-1	CASSEAGQGQPQHF	TGTGCCAGCAGTGAAGCTGGACAGGGACAGCCCCAGCATTTT
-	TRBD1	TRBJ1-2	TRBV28	CASSWDRRGYTF	TGTGCCAGCAGTTGGGACAGGCGGGGCTACACCTTC
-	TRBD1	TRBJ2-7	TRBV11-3	CASSLDGTGVYEQYF	TGTGCCAGCAGCTTAGATGGGACAGGAGTCTACGAGCAGTACTTC
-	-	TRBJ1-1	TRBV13	CASSPGGQAFF	TGTGCCAGCAGCCCCGGCGGGCAAGCTTTCTTT
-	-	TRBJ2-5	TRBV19	CASSIKMGAASTQYF	TGTGCCAGTAGTATAAAGATGGGGGCGGCCTCGACCCAGTACTTC
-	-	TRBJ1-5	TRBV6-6	CASSYESNQPQHF	TGTGCCAGCAGTTACGAGAGCAATCAGCCCCAGCATTTT
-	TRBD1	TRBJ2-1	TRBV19	CASSLQGQGANEQFF	TGTGCCAGTAGTCTCCAAGGACAGGGGGCAAATGAGCAGTTCTTC
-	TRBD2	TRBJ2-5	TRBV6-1	CASSAPSGRAQETQYF	TGTGCCAGCAGTGCACCTAGCGGGAGGGCCCAAGAGACCCAGTACTTC
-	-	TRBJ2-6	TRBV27	CASSFRGSGANVLTF	TGTGCCAGCAGTTTTCGGGGGTCCGGGGCCAACGTCCTGACTTTC
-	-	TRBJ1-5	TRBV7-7	CASSWTPEHLLSNQPQHF	TGTGCTAGCAGCTGGACACCAGAGCACTTATTGAGCAATCAGCCCCAGCATTTT
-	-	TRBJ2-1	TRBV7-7	CASSFGAGQDNEQFF	TGTGCTAGCAGCTTCGGGGCGGGGCAAGACAATGAGCAGTTCTTC
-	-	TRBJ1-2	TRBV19	CASMRETGRGYTF	TGTGCCAGTATGAGAGAGACCGGGAGGGGCTACACCTTC
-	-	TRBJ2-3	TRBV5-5	CASSLVLADTQYF	TGTGCCAGCAGCTTGGTGCTAGCGGATACGCAGTATTTT
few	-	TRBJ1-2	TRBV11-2	CASSLGQGYGYTF	TGTGCCAGCAGCTTAGGGCAGGGGTATGGCTACACCTTC
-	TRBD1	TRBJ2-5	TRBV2	CASRTDRGRLVGTQYF	TGTGCCAGCAGGACCGACAGGGGGAGACTAGTTGGGACCCAGTACTTC
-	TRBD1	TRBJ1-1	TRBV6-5	CASSRQGMNTEAFF	TGTGCCAGCAGCAGACAGGGGATGAACACTGAAGCTTTCTTT
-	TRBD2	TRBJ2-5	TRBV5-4	CASSYRLAGVETQYF	TGTGCCAGCAGCTACCGACTAGCGGGGGTAGAGACCCAGTACTTC
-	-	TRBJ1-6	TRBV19	CASRPDSPAYNSPLHF	TGTGCCAGTAGACCGGACAGCCCTGCATATAATTCACCCCTCCACTTT
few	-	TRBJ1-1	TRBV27	CASSLTAMNTEAFF	TGTGCCAGCAGTCTGACAGCGATGAACACTGAAGCTTTCTTT
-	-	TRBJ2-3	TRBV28	CASSFRESADTQYF	TGTGCCAGCAGTTTCCGGGAGAGCGCAGATACGCAGTATTTT
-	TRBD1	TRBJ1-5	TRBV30	CAWSVGTGREPQHF	TGTGCCTGGAGTGTAGGGACAGGCAGGGAGCCCCAGCATTTT
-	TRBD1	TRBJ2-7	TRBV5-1	CASSLAPDRGYYEQYF	TGCGCCAGCAGCTTGGCCCCGGACAGGGGGTACTACGAGCAGTACTTC
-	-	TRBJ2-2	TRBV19	CASRTLLQNTGELFF	TGTGCCAGTAGGACACTCCTCCAGAACACCGGGGAGCTGTTTTTT
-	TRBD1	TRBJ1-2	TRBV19	CASSIGTGSYGYTF	TGTGCCAGTAGTATAGGGACAGGGAGCTATGGCTACACCTTC